Shown below are 24 T cell receptor beta chains from a single sample sequenced in a study of shared clonotypes between healthy human individuals. The table came from immunoSEQ multiplex PCR; TCRdb's copy has only in-frame clones and leaves some out. The sample includes around 1.9 million clones, about 93% of them seen just once. The naive CD8 fraction comprised CD45RO-negative cells positively selected for CCR7 and excluded terminally differentiated effector memory CD45RA+ cells. The sequenced sample was naive CD8+ T cells from PBMCs. All receptors derive from a man aged 18 to 30 in good health. Some clones in this sample may be carry-over from other donors' samples.

The chain couples TRBV9 to TRBJ2-7, with a weak D call TRBD2 (6 bases). V was clipped by 4 bases and J by 4 bases, with 18 bases between them. The CDR3 extends over 15 amino acids. From germline, CDR1 is SGDLS and CDR2 YYNGEE. This chain's CDR3 is CASSLGPSGTYEQYF. The CDR3 DNA sequence: TGTGCCAGCAGCCTAGGCCCCTCAGGGACTTACGAGCAGTACTTC.

The chain recombines TRBV6-5 with TRBJ2-3, with D possibly matching TRBD2 (5 bases). V was trimmed by 2 bases and J by 2 bases, leaving 11 bases between them. Germline values: CDR1 MNHEY, CDR2 SVGAGI. The CDR3 covers 15 residues. This CDR3 is CASSYRGANTDTQYF. DNA for the CDR3: TGTGCCAGCAGTTACCGGGGAGCTAACACAGATACGCAGTATTTT.

J is TRBJ1-1 and V is TRBV28; unclear D gene. Germline CDR1 reads MDHEN; CDR2 reads SYDVKM. Trimming left V 2 bases short and J 3 bases short, with 22 bases between. The CDR3 spans 18 residues. In DNA, the CDR3 is TGTGCCAGCAGTTTAGAGGCGGGAGGGAACGGTGCCGACACTGAAGCTTTCTTT. This sequence encodes CASSLEAGGNGADTEAFF.

This chain uses TRBV5-1 with TRBJ2-1, with 7 bases aligning to TRBD2. V lost 0 bases, J lost 7 bases, and 10 bases stayed unmatched. The germline gives CDR1 SGHRS, CDR2 YFSETQ. The CDR3 runs to 16 residues. The CDR3 DNA sequence: TGCGCCAGCAGCTTGGACGGGGGAGGGCCTAGAAATGAGCAGTTCTTC. It yields the protein CASSLDGGGPRNEQFF.

V is TRBV6-5 and J is TRBJ1-1; no definite D call. The V gene lost 8 bases and the J gene lost 4 bases, with 14 bases spanning the gap. The CDR3 has 13 residues. Germline CDR1 MNHEY, CDR2 SVGAGI. CDR3 in DNA: TGTGCCAGCCGTTCTTCCCGGGGCACTGAAGCTTTCTTT. It encodes CASRSSRGTEAFF.

The chain combines TRBV7-9 with TRBJ1-1; possibly TRBD1 for D (5 bases). CDR1 is SEHNR, CDR2 FQNEAQ, per germline (reference sequence). This CDR3 is built from 15 residues. The V end was cut by 5 bases, the J end by 4 bases, with 17 bases between. Here the CDR3 reads CASSPRPTGLTEAFF. The CDR3 coding sequence is TGTGCCAGCAGCCCACGACCTACAGGACTCACTGAAGCTTTCTTT. The variable domain in full, completed from reference TRBV7-9 and TRBJ1-1, reads DTGVSQNPRHKITKRGQNVTFRCDPISEHNRLYWYRQTLGQGPEFLTYFQNEAQLEKSRLLSDRFSAERPKGSFSTLEIQRTEQGDSAMYLCASSPRPTGLTEAFFGQGTRLTVV.

V is TRBV7-9 and J is TRBJ2-7, with 11 positions matching TRBD2. The CDR3 loop spans 17 amino acids. Per the germline V gene, CDR1 is SEHNR and CDR2 is FQNEAQ (reference sequence). Trimming removed 0 bases from V and 5 bases from J; junction bases left unmatched: 9. In DNA form, the CDR3 reads TGTGCCAGCAGCTTAGCACTAGCGGGAGCCAATCTGGACGAGCAGTACTTC. This encodes CASSLALAGANLDEQYF.

The chain combines TRBV14 with TRBJ2-5, with D perhaps matching TRBD2 (5 bases). Trimming removed 5 bases from V and 2 bases from J, with 15 bases in between. Germline assignment: CDR1 SGHDN and CDR2 FVKESK. There are 15 residues in the CDR3. The CDR3 reads CASSMPLLVQETQYF. The DNA of the CDR3 is TGTGCCAGCAGCATGCCACTACTAGTACAAGAGACCCAGTACTTC.

The table lists this clone with a few counts. This chain joins TRBV5-6 and TRBJ1-1; 9 nucleotides align to TRBD1. This CDR3 is built from 17 residues. The V and J ends lost 4 bases and 0 bases, in that order; junction bases with no gene match: 10. CDR1 and CDR2 from the germline V gene are SGHDT and YYEEEE. The CDR3 sequence is CASSGIRDRVLNTEAFF. CDR3 DNA: TGTGCCAGCAGCGGGATCCGGGACAGGGTATTGAACACTGAAGCTTTCTTT.

CDR3 region: CASSSGQSPRTQYF. CDR3 in DNA: TGTGCCAGCAGCTCGGGACAGTCCCCCAGGACCCAGTACTTC. The chain links TRBV7-9 to TRBJ2-5, with TRBD1 identical over 7 bases. The junction had 9 bases not matched to a gene; V was cut back by 4 bases and J by 7 bases. This CDR3 comprises 14 residues. Germline V CDR1 and CDR2: SEHNR, FQNEAQ (reference sequence). Variable domain in full (rest from reference TRBV7-9 and TRBJ2-5): DTGVSQNPRHKITKRGQNVTFRCDPISEHNRLYWYRQTLGQGPEFLTYFQNEAQLEKSRLLSDRFSAERPKGSFSTLEIQRTEQGDSAMYLCASSSGQSPRTQYFGPGTRLLVL.

V and J are TRBV27 and TRBJ2-3, with 9 bases fitting TRBD2. The CDR3 has 17 amino acids. Germline CDR1 MNHEY, CDR2 SMNVEV (reference sequence). V trimming: 2 bases; J trimming: 5 bases; junction bases outside the gene matches: 11. The chain's CDR3 is CASSLAPAGGLGDTQYF. The CDR3 DNA reads TGTGCCAGCAGTTTAGCCCCAGCGGGAGGATTGGGAGATACGCAGTATTTT.

This clone was detected a few times. V gene TRBV13 combines with J gene TRBJ1-4; maybe TRBD1 (6 bases). V gave up 5 bases and J gave up 8 bases, with 18 bases separating them. Germline V gene lookup returns CDR1 PRHDT and CDR2 FYEKMQ (reference sequence). The CDR3 loop spans 15 amino acids. The CDR3 DNA follows: TGTGCCAGCAGCCACTTAACGGAACAGGGAGAAAAACTGTTTTTT. The encoded protein is CASSHLTEQGEKLFF.

This rearrangement joins TRBV2 to TRBJ2-2, with D unresolved. V shed 0 bases and J shed 13 bases, with 3 bases lying between them. CDR3 length: 10 amino acids. Germline V gene sequence: CDR1 SNHLY, CDR2 FYNNEI. The CDR3 DNA reads TGTGCCAGCAGTGAAGCGGGGCTGTTTTTT. Protein: CASSEAGLFF. Drawing the rest from reference TRBV2 and TRBJ2-2, the complete variable domain is EPEVTQTPSHQVTQMGQEVILRCVPISNHLYFYWYRQILGQKVEFLVSFYNNEISEKSEIFDDQFSVERPDGSNFTLKIRSTKLEDSAMYFCASSEAGLFFGEGSRLTVL.

The chain employs TRBV9 and TRBJ2-7; D remains ambiguous. Germline-derived CDR1 and CDR2 are SGDLS and YYNGEE. The CDR3 sequence is 14 residues long. V was trimmed by 0 bases and J by 2 bases, leaving 9 bases between them. Here the CDR3 DNA reads TGTGCCAGCAGCGTAGGCCCAGCCACCTACGAGCAGTACTTC. Its translation: CASSVGPATYEQYF.

CDR3 sequence (DNA): TGTGCCAGCAGTTTCAGTCAGGGGGCGAAAGACAATGAGCAGTTCTTC. This sequence encodes CASSFSQGAKDNEQFF. This chain joins TRBV27 and TRBJ2-1; 8 bases are a match to TRBD1. The CDR3 has 16 amino acids. CDR1 and CDR2 from the germline V gene are MNHEY and SMNVEV (reference sequence). After removal of 3 bases from V and 5 bases from J, the junction contained 9 bases not matched to a gene.

This chain uses TRBV19 with TRBJ2-7; possible D gene TRBD2, 5 bases. This CDR3 contains 14 residues. The V and J ends lost 0 bases and 6 bases respectively, with 12 bases between them. Per the germline V gene, CDR1 is LNHDA and CDR2 is SQIVND (reference sequence). CDR3 residues: CASSIDSGIGEQYF. CDR3 bases: TGTGCCAGTAGTATAGATTCCGGGATCGGCGAGCAGTACTTC.

The gene calls are TRBV27 and TRBJ2-2, with 7 bases aligning to TRBD1. With 4 bases clipped from V and 5 bases from J, the junction kept 4 bases outside the gene matches. This CDR3 has 14 amino acids. Germline values: CDR1 MNHEY, CDR2 SMNVEV (reference sequence). CDR3 in amino acids: CASSYQQGTGELFF. The DNA for the CDR3 is TGTGCCAGCAGTTACCAACAGGGGACCGGGGAGCTGTTTTTT.

The chain has TRBV4-3 and TRBJ1-1, with D tentatively TRBD1 (6 bases). V was cut by 2 bases and J by 0 bases, with 13 bases left in between. This CDR3 has 16 amino acids. Germline CDR1 reads LGHNA; CDR2 reads YSLEER. For the CDR3, the DNA is TGCGCCAGCAGCCAACGAGGGGGAGGGGTGAACACTGAAGCTTTCTTT. Translation gives CASSQRGGGVNTEAFF.

J is TRBJ2-7 and V is TRBV5-5, with TRBD1 identical over 7 bases. Germline loops: CDR1 SGHKS, CDR2 YYEKEE (reference sequence). Trimming at V came to 4 bases and at J to 3 bases, leaving 10 bases not matched to a gene. This CDR3 has 15 amino acids. CDR3 coding DNA: TGTGCCAGCAGCCCCATGACAGGGCCAAACTACGAGCAGTACTTC. It specifies CASSPMTGPNYEQYF.

V is TRBV10-3 and J is TRBJ2-1, with D perhaps TRBD1 (5 bases). CDR3 length equals 13 residues. The V gene's germline CDR1 is ENHRY and CDR2 SYGVKD. The V end was cut by 6 bases, the J end by 9 bases, with 15 bases between. The CDR3: CAIRTESSGEQFF. The CDR3 DNA is TGTGCCATCAGGACAGAATCCTCTGGTGAGCAGTTCTTC.

The rearrangement links TRBV5-1 to TRBJ2-1; TRBD1 agrees at 7 bases. Germline V CDR1 and CDR2: SGHRS, YFSETQ. Unmatched junction bases numbered 10, after V lost 4 bases and J lost 0 bases. The CDR3 has 17 residues. This CDR3 is CASSPRTGRISYNEQFF. DNA of the CDR3: TGCGCCAGCAGCCCTCGGACAGGTAGGATCTCCTACAATGAGCAGTTCTTC.

The chain joins TRBV21-1 to TRBJ1-3; the table names TRBD1, a call not compared with the DNA. TRBV21-1 is listed as a pseudogene. There are 17 residues in the CDR3. CDR3 sequence reads: CASSTWTADSSGNTIYF. The CDR3 nucleotides read TGTGCCAGCAGCACCTGGACAGCGGATTCCTCTGGAAACACCATATATTTT.

This clone came up a few times. The chain joins TRBV2 to TRBJ1-1; D is unclear. Trimming pared 6 bases from V and 3 bases from J, leaving 14 bases between. This CDR3 region has 14 residues. Germline loops: CDR1 SNHLY, CDR2 FYNNEI. The CDR3 DNA reads TGTGCCAGCAGGACCCGAGGGAAGGACACTGAAGCTTTCTTT. It specifies CASRTRGKDTEAFF.

V and J are TRBV11-2 and TRBJ2-1, with unresolved D. Germline CDR1 and CDR2: SGHAT and FQNNGV. The CDR3 is made up of 16 amino acids. V was pared by 4 bases and J by 5 bases, with 18 bases between. CDR3 sequence: CASSSPSSTHNNEQFF. DNA of the CDR3: TGTGCCAGCAGCTCACCGTCTAGTACCCATAACAATGAGCAGTTCTTC.